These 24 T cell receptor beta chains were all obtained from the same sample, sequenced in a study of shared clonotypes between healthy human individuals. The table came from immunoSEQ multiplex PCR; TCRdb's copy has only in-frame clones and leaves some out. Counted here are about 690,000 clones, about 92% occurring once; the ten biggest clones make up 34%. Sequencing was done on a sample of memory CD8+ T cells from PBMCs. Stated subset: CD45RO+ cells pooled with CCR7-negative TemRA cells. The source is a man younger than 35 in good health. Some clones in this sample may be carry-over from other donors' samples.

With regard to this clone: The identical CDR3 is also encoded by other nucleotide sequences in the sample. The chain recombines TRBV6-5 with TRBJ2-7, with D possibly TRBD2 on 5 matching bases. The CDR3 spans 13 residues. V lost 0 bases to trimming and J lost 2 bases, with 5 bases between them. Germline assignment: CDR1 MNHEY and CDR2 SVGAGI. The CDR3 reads CASSYSGTYEQYF. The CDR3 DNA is TGTGCCAGCAGTTACTCCGGGACCTACGAGCAGTACTTC.

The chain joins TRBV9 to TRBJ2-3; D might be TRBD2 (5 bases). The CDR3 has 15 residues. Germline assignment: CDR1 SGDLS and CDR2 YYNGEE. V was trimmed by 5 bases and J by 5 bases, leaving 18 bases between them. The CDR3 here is CASSTGRGRGDTQYF. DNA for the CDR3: TGTGCCAGCAGTACCGGCAGAGGGAGAGGAGATACGCAGTATTTT.

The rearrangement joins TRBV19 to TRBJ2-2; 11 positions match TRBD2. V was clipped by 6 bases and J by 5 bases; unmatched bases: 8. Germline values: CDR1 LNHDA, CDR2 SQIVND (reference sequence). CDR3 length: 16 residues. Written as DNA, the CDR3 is TGTGCCAGTAGGCCAACTAGCGGGAGATCTACCGGGGAGCTGTTTTTT. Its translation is CASRPTSGRSTGELFF.

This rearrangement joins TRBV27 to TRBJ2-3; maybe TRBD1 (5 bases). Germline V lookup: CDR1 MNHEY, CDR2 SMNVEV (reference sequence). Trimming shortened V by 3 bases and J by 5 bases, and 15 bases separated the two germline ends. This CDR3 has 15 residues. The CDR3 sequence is CASSFGAGTGDTQYF. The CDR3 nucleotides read TGTGCCAGCAGTTTTGGGGCAGGCACTGGAGATACGCAGTATTTT.

CDR3 protein: CASSFQGRSDGYTF. The CDR3 DNA is TGTGCCAGCAGCTTTCAGGGGCGCTCGGATGGCTACACCTTC. The chain joins TRBV7-9 to TRBJ1-2, with a weak D call TRBD1 (6 bases). Trimming removed 3 bases from V and 6 bases from J, with 14 bases in between. The CDR3 length is 14 residues. Germline CDR1 is SEHNR and CDR2 is FQNEAQ (reference sequence).

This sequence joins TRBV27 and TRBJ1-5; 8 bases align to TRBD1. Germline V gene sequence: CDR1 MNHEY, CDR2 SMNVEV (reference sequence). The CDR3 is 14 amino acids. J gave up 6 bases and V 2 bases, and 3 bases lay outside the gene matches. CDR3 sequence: CASSLQGAAQPQHF. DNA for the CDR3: TGTGCCAGCAGTTTACAGGGGGCTGCTCAGCCCCAGCATTTT.

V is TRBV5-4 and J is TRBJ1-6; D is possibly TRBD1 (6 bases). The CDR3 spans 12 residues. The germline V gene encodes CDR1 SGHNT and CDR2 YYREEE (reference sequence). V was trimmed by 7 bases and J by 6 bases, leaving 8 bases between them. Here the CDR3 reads CASEGVNSPLHF. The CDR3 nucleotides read TGTGCCAGCGAGGGGGTTAATTCACCCCTCCACTTT.

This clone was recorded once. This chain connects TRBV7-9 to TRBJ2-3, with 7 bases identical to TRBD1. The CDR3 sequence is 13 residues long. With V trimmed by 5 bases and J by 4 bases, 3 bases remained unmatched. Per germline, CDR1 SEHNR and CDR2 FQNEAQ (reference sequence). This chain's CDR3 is CASSEGAADTQYF. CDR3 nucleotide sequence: TGTGCCAGCAGCGAGGGGGCCGCAGATACGCAGTATTTT.

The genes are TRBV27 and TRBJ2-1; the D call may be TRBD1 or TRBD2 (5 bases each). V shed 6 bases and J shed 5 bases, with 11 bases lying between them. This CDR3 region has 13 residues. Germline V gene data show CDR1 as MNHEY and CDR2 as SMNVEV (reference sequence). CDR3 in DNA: TGTGCCAGCAGGCCCCGGGGCGACAATGAGCAGTTCTTC. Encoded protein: CASRPRGDNEQFF.

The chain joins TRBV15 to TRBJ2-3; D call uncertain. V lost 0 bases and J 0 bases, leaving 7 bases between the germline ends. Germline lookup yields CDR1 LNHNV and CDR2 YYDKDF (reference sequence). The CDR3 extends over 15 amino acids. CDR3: CATSRDWHSTDTQYF. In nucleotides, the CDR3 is TGTGCCACCAGCAGAGATTGGCACAGCACAGATACGCAGTATTTT.

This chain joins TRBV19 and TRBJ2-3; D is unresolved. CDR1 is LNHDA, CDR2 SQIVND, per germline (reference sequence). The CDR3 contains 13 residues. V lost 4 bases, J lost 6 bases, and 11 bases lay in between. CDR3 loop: CASSTNSADTQYF. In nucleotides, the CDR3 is TGTGCCAGTAGTACCAACAGCGCGGATACGCAGTATTTT.

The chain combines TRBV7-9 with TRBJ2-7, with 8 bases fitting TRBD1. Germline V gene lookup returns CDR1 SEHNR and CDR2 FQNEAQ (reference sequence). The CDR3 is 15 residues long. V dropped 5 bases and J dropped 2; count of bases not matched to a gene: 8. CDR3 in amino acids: CASSLPTGAPYEQYF. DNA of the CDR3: TGTGCCAGCAGCCTCCCGACAGGGGCCCCCTACGAGCAGTACTTC.

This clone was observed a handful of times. CDR3 region: CASSRPGQGANYGYTF. DNA for the CDR3: TGTGCCAGCAGTCGCCCGGGACAGGGGGCAAACTATGGCTACACCTTC. The V gene is TRBV28, the J gene TRBJ1-2; 12 bases are shared with TRBD1. CDR3 length equals 16 residues. The germline CDR1 and CDR2 sequences are MDHEN and SYDVKM. The V segment lost 5 bases and the J segment 2 bases; nucleotides outside the gene matches: 6.

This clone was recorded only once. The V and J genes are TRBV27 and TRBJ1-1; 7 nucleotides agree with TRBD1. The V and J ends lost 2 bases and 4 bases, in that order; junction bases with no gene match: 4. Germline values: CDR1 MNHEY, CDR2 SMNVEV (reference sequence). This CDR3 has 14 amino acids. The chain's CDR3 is CASSLHRGPTEAFF. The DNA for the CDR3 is TGTGCCAGCAGTTTACACAGGGGCCCCACTGAAGCTTTCTTT.

The CDR3 loop reads CASSQAASIEAFF. For the CDR3, the DNA is TGCGCCAGCAGCCAAGCCGCGTCGATTGAAGCTTTCTTT. The chain recombines TRBV4-1 with TRBJ1-1; D not resolved. This CDR3 has 13 amino acids. The V end lost 1 base, the J end lost 7 bases, and 10 bases lay between the germline ends. CDR1 and CDR2 from the germline V gene are MGHRA and YSYEKL.

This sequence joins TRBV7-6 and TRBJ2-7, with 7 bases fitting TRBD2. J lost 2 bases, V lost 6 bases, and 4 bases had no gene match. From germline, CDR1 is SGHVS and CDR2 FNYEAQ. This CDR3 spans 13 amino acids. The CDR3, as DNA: TGTGCCAGCAGTTACGGGACTACCTACGAGCAGTACTTC. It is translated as CASSYGTTYEQYF.

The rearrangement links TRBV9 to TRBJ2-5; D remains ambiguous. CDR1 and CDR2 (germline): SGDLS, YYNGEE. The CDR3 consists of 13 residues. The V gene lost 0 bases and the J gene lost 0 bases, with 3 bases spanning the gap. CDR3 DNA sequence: TGTGCCAGCAGCGTAGGGGACCAAGAGACCCAGTACTTC. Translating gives CASSVGDQETQYF.

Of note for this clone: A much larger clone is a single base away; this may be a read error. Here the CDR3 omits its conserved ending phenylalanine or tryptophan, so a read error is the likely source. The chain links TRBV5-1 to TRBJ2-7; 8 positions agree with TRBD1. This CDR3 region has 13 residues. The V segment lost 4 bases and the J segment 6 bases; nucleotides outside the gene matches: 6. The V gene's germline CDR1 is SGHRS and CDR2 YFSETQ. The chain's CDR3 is CASSADRVSEQYL. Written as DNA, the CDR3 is TGCGCCAGCAGCGCGGACAGGGTCTCCGAGCAGTACCTC.

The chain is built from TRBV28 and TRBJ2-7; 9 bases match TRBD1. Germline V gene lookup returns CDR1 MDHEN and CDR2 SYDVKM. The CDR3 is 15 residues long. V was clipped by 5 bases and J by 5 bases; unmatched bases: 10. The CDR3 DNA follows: TGTGCCAGCAGTCCGCCCCCCGGGACAGGGCACGAGCAGTACTTC. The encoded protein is CASSPPPGTGHEQYF.

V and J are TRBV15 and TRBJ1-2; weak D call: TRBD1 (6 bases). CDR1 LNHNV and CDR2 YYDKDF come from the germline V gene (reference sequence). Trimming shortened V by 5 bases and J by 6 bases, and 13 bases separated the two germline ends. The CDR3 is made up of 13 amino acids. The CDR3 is CATSHREDNGYTF. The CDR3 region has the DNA TGTGCCACCAGCCACAGGGAGGATAATGGCTACACCTTC.

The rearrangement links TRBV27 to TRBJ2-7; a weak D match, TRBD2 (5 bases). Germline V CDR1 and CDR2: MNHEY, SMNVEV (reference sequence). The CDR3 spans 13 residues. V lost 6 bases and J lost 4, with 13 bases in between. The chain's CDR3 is CASRDEGWYEQYF. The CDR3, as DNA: TGTGCCAGCAGGGATGAGGGATGGTACGAGCAGTACTTC.

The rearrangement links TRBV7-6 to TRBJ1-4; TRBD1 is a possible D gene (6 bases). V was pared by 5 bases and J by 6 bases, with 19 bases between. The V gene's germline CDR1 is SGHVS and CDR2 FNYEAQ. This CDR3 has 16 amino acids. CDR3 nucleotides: TGTGCCAGCAGCGCAAGGTTACAGGGCAGAGATGAAAAACTGTTTTTT. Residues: CASSARLQGRDEKLFF.

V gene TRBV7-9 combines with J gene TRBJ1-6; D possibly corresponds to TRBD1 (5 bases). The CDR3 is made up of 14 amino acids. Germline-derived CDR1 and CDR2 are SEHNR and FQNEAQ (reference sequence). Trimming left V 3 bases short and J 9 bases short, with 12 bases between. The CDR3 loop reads CASSFGGEGSPLHF. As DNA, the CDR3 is TGTGCCAGCAGCTTTGGAGGGGAAGGTTCACCCCTCCACTTT.

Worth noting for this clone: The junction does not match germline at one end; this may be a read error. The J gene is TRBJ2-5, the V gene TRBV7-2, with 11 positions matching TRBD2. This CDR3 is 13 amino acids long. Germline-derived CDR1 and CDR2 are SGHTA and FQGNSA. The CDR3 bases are TGTGCCAGCAGCCCTTTTAGCGGGAGGGCGGGGGACTTC. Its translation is CASSPFSGRAGDF.